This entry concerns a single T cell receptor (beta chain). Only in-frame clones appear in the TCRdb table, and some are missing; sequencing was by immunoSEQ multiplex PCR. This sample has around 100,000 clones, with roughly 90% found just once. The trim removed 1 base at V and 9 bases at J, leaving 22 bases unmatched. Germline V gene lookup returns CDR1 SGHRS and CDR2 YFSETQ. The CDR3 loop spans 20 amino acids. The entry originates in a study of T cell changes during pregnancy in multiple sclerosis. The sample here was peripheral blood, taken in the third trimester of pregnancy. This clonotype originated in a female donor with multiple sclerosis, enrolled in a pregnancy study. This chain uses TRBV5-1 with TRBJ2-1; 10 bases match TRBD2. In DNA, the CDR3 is TGCGCCAGCAGCTTGCGCCTCCCAGCGGGAGGGCCCAGGGGTGCCCCTGAGCAGTTCTTC. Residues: CASSLRLPAGGPRGAPEQFF.